The source of this T cell receptor (beta chain) is a study of T cells expressing NK-cell markers. Regarding the study as a whole: Dominant NKG2C+ clonotype frequencies of roughly 1.0-7.5% of CD8+ T cells were measured in over five donors. A handful of donors showed these clonotypes also leading the CD3+CD56-NKG2C+ fraction.

Germline loops: CDR1 MDHEN, CDR2 SYDVKM. This CDR3 comprises 13 residues. As regards this clonotype: Its specificity is unknown.

TCRdb reanalyzed the 5' RACE reads and collapses them to one entry per CDR3 protein, without DNA. This sample's clone table lists some 450,000 distinct CDR3 sequences. This rearrangement joins TRBV28 to TRBJ1-1. This clonotype originated in a woman between 18 and 75 years old in good health. Material for sequencing was blood T cells: a sorted CD56 or NKG2C T cell subset, CD4+ or CD8+ T cells, or bulk PBMC T cells (not recorded which). CDR3 sequence: CASSSAGRVEAFF.